Sequencing of this T cell receptor beta chain was carried out in a study of molecular identifiers for immune sequencing clone quantification. Whole-study context: In the replicates, RNA derived from 20,000 or 100,000 naive CD8 cells was divided into five parts, and four were sequenced.

It was with previously described methods and listed TCR primers that bulk TCR libraries were made. TCRdb re-analysed the PCR reads in MiXCR, keeping a single row per CDR3 protein. The profile shows approximately 630,000 distinct CDR3 sequences, about 25% of them singletons. This clonotype was counted ten times or more. Naive CD8 libraries came from around 18,000 to 910,000 sorted cells with 10%, 30% or 50% RNA. The CD8+CD4-CCR7+CD45RA+ phenotype defined the sorted naive CD8 T cells. Germline loops: CDR1 SGHDT, CDR2 YYEEEE. The CDR3 contains 15 residues. Trimming took 0 bases from V and 0 from J, leaving 9 bases between them.

The chain carries TRBV5-6 and TRBJ1-1; maybe TRBD1 (5 bases). Sequencing input: naive CD8+ T cells from blood, with Jurkat cell RNA spiked in. The subset denotes: FACS-sorted CD8+CD4-CCR7+CD45RA+ naive T cells. This clonotype originated in a human donor in good health. Some libraries in this study had Jurkat cell RNA spiked in. In nucleotides, the CDR3 is TGTGCCAGCAGCTTGGCTGGGACGGTGAACACTGAAGCTTTCTTT. As protein: CASSLAGTVNTEAFF.